Presented here are 3 T cell receptor beta chains from one specimen sequenced in a study of T cell responses to AZD1222 COVID-19 vaccine. Data came from immunoSEQ multiplex PCR; TCRdb stores just in-frame clones and leaves some out. Here the sample spans about 170,000 clones, 85% to 90% being singletons. Sequencing was performed on peripheral blood, taken on day 0 of AZD1222 vaccination. The receptors shown here come from an adult in good health.

This clone was recorded once. The rearrangement joins TRBV3-1 (or the pseudogene TRBV3-2) to TRBJ1-1, with TRBD1 as a possible D gene (5 bases). The CDR3 totals 14 residues. The V end was cut by 2 bases, the J end by 1 base, with 8 bases between. Germline V gives CDR1 LGHDT, CDR2 YNNKEL (reference sequence). For the CDR3, the DNA is TGTGCCAGCAGCCAAAGGGGTTCGAACACTGAAGCTTTCTTT. Amino acids: CASSQRGSNTEAFF.

To note about this clone: Distinct nucleotide sequences in the sample also encode this CDR3. CDR3 nucleotides: TGCGCCAGCAGCTTGGGGACAGGGGAGGAAAAACTGTTTTTT. This encodes CASSLGTGEEKLFF. The V call is TRBV5-1, the J call TRBJ1-4, with TRBD1 identical over 9 bases. CDR1 is SGHRS and CDR2 is YFSETQ in the germline V gene. The CDR3 runs to 14 residues. Trimming took 0 bases from V and 8 from J; bases not matched to a gene: 2.

The chain links TRBV7-8 to TRBJ2-3; D could derive from TRBD1 or TRBD2 (6 bases each). CDR1 and CDR2 (germline): SGHVS, FQNEAQ. The CDR3 length is 15 residues. The V end was cut by 1 base, the J end by 5 bases, with 13 bases between. The CDR3 nucleotides read TGTGCCAGCAGCTTAGTGGGGGGCAGGATAGATACGCAGTATTTT. Translation gives CASSLVGGRIDTQYF.